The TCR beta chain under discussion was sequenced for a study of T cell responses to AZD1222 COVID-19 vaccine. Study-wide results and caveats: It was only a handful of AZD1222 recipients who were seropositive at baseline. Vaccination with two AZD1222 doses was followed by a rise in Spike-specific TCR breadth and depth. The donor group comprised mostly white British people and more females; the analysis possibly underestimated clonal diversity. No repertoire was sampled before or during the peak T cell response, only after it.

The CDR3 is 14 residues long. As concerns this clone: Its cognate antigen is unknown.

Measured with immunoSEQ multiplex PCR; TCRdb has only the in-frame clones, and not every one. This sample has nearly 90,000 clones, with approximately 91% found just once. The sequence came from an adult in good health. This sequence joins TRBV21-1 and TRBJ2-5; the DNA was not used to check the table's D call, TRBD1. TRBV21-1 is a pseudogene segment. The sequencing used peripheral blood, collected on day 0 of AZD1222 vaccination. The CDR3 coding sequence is TGTGCCAGCAGCAAAGTCAGGGTTTGGGAGACCCAGTACTTC. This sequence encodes CASSKVRVWETQYF.